This TCR beta chain was recovered during a study of T cells in Graves' hyperthyroidism and ophthalmopathy. Study-level results: Ophthalmopathy stood apart from stable hyperthyroidism in a 13 V-J model. It was a median around 6 months before onset that the model predicted ophthalmopathy.

This clonotype was recorded many times. Antigen unknown. Graves' hyperthyroidism without ophthalmopathy progression within 18 months was termed stable. Patients were aged 18 to 65, had disease duration under 2 months, and had newly diagnosed hyperthyroidism. What was amplified from RNA transcripts were TCR beta CDR3 regions. The study used the HTBI primer set for a first-round RT-PCR of the TCR CDR3. TCRdb called the multiplex PCR reads again in MiXCR, with one record for every CDR3 protein. In the table there are roughly 380,000 distinct CDR3 sequences, approximately 14% of which are singletons. The V end was cut by 6 bases, the J end by 2 bases, with 13 bases between. The CDR3 is 14 residues long. The germline CDR1 and CDR2 sequences are MNHEY and SMNVEV (reference sequence).

What was sequenced was blood. The sequence was obtained from a young woman with Graves' hyperthyroidism. The chain links TRBV27 to TRBJ1-1; D is perhaps TRBD1 (5 bases). Written as DNA, the CDR3 is TGTGCCAGCAGCTTCCGGGGCATCAACACTGAAGCTTTCTTT. Encoded protein: CASSFRGINTEAFF.